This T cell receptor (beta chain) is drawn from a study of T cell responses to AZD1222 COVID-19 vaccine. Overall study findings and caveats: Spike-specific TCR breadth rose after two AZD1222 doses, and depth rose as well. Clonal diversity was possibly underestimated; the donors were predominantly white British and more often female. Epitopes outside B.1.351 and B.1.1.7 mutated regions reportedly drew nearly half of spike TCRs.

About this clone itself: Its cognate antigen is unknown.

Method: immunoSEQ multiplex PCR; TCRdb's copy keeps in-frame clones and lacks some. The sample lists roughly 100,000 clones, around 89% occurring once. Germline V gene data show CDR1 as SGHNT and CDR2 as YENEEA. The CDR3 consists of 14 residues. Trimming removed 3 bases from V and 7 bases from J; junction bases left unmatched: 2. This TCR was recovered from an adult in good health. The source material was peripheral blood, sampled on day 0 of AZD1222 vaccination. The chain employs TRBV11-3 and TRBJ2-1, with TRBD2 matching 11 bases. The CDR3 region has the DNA TGTGCCAGCAGCTTTAGCGGGGGGGCGAATGAGCAGTTCTTC. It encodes CASSFSGGANEQFF.